This TCR beta chain was recovered during a study of a mutant IDH1 vaccine in newly diagnosed glioma. The overall study: Patients underwent eight vaccinations, which took place in weeks 1, 3, 5, 7, 11, 15, 19 and 23. Patients under treatment included around 60% males and about 38% females and had a mean age of approximately 44 years. The initiation of vaccination occurred 4-6 weeks after radiotherapy alone, or with temozolomide cycles.

As for this clone: Its antigen is currently unknown.

Time point described: week 11, during vaccination. With topical imiquimod, each dose of the vaccine consisted of 300 ug of mutant IDH1 20-mer peptide. Diagnosis in the donors showed new WHO grade 3 or 4 astrocytomas that were IDH1-mutant and ATRX-lost. TCRdb's table, derived via immunoSEQ multiplex PCR, lists solely in-frame clones and lacks some. The data show 110,000 or so clones, 90% seen once. From germline, CDR1 is SGHRS and CDR2 YFSETQ. The CDR3 contains 16 residues. Trimming at V came to 0 bases and at J to 3 bases, leaving 2 bases not matched to a gene. Sample: PBMCs, taken from a glioma patient whose treatment included an IDH1 peptide vaccine. This TCR derives from a woman aged 45-65 years with glioma. The V and J genes are TRBV5-1 and TRBJ2-1; 11 nucleotides match TRBD2. The DNA of the CDR3 is TGCGCCAGCAGCTTGGCTAGCGGGAGGCACTACAATGAGCAGTTCTTC. Translation gives CASSLASGRHYNEQFF.